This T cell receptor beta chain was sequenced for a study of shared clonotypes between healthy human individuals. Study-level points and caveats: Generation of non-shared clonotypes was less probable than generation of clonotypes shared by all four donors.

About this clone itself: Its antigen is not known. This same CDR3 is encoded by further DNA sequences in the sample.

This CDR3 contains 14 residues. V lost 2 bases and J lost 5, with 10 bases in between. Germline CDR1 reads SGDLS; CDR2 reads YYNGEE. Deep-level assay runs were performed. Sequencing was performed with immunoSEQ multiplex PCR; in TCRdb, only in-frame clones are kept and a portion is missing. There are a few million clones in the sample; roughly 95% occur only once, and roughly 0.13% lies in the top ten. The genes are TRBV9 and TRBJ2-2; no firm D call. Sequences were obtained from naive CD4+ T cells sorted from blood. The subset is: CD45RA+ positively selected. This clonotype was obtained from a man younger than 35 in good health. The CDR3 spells CASSVDLRTGELFF. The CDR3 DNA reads TGTGCCAGCAGCGTGGACCTGAGGACCGGGGAGCTGTTTTTT.